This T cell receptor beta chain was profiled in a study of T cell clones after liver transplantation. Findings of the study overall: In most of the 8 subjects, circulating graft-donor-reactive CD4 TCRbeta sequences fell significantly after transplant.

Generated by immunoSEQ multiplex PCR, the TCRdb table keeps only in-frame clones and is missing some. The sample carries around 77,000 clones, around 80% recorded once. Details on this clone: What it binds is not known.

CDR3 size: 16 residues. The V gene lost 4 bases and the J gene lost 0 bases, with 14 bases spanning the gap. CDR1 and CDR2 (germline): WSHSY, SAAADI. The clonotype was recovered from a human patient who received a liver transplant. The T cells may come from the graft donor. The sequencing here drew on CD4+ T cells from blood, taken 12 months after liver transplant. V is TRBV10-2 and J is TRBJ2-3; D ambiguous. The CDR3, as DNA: TGCGCCAGCAGTGGTCGGAGAGGTTCCAGCACAGATACGCAGTATTTT. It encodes CASSGRRGSSTDTQYF.